What follows are 8 T cell receptor beta chains derived from one specimen sequenced in a study of persistence of HIV-infected CD4 T cells. These receptors have no known antigen. The immunoSEQ assay was version 4, run in survey mode. Generated by immunoSEQ multiplex PCR, the TCRdb table keeps only in-frame clones and is missing some. The repertoire holds under 35,000 clones, 60% to 75% seen once, with approximately 1.4% in the top ten. Cells were stimulated with overlapping HIV-1 Gag 15-mer peptides. Sorting of responding CD4+ T cells relied on upregulated CD40 ligand together with CD69. The specimen was CD4+ T cells sorted from PBMCs after 18-hour stimulation, collected from a patient who received antiretroviral therapy. The receptors here all came from an adult man with HIV who was CMV-seropositive.

This clone was observed once. The rearrangement joins TRBV5-1 to TRBJ2-3, with 8 bases matching TRBD1. Germline CDR1 reads SGHRS; CDR2 reads YFSETQ. Germline trimming cut 2 bases from V and 4 bases from J; bases unmatched to any gene: 6. The CDR3 extends over 15 amino acids. The CDR3 bases are TGCGCCAGCAGCTTTACAGGACAGGGTCCAGATACGCAGTATTTT. Amino acid sequence: CASSFTGQGPDTQYF.

By share, this clone ranks as medium-sized. DNA of the CDR3: TGTGCCATCAGTGAAACCCGGACCAATCAGCCCCAGCATTTT. Residues: CAISETRTNQPQHF. The rearrangement uses TRBV10-3 and TRBJ1-5; unclear D gene. This CDR3 spans 14 amino acids. Germline values: CDR1 ENHRY, CDR2 SYGVKD. V lost 3 bases and J 3 bases, leaving 9 bases between the germline ends.

The rearrangement joins TRBV14 to TRBJ2-3; D tentatively reads TRBD1 or TRBD2 (5 bases each). CDR3 length equals 12 residues. Germline CDR1 and CDR2: SGHDN and FVKESK. V lost 1 base, J lost 9 bases, and 8 bases lay in between. CDR3 nucleotide sequence: TGTGCCAGCAGCCAAGTGAGGGGAACGCAGTATTTT. Translation: CASSQVRGTQYF. The whole variable domain, remainder taken from reference TRBV14 and TRBJ2-3, is EAGVTQFPSHSVIEKGQTVTLRCDPISGHDNLYWYRRVMGKEIKFLLHFVKESKQDESGMPNNRFLAERTGGTYSTLKVQPAELEDSGVYFCASSQVRGTQYFGPGTRLTVL.

This chain uses TRBV2 with TRBJ1-6; TRBD1 matches 7 bases. Losses at the gene ends were 6 bases for V and 6 bases for J; bases not matched to a gene: 14. This CDR3 has 17 residues. From germline, CDR1 is SNHLY and CDR2 FYNNEI. The CDR3 protein is CASSRQGGQVGNSPLHF. Here the CDR3 DNA reads TGTGCCAGCAGCCGACAGGGTGGGCAGGTCGGTAATTCACCCCTCCACTTT.

The chain recombines TRBV11-3 with TRBJ2-2, with D tentatively TRBD2 (6 bases). The CDR3 length is 15 residues. Germline V CDR1 and CDR2: SGHNT, YENEEA. V dropped 5 bases and J dropped 3 bases, with 13 bases sitting between them. The CDR3 protein is CASSPGRSYTGELFF. The CDR3 DNA sequence: TGTGCCAGCAGCCCAGGGAGGAGTTACACCGGGGAGCTGTTTTTT.

The chain employs TRBV5-1 and TRBJ2-3; 11 positions agree with TRBD2. J was trimmed by 6 bases and V by 4 bases; bases with no gene match: 7. Germline values: CDR1 SGHRS, CDR2 YFSETQ. This CDR3 has 15 amino acids. The CDR3 DNA reads as TGCGCCAGCAGCGGTAGCGGGGGGGCCTCTGATACGCAGTATTTT. It specifies CASSGSGGASDTQYF. The full variable domain, completed using reference TRBV5-1 and TRBJ2-3, is KAGVTQTPRYLIKTRGQQVTLSCSPISGHRSVSWYQQTPGQGLQFLFEYFSETQRNKGNFPGRFSGRQFSNSRSEMNVSTLELGDSALYLCASSGSGGASDTQYFGPGTRLTVL.

The rearrangement joins TRBV5-1 to TRBJ1-1; 10 nucleotides align to TRBD1. Germline CDR1 is SGHRS and CDR2 is YFSETQ. V trimming: 4 bases; J trimming: 10 bases; junction bases outside the gene matches: 10. This CDR3 contains 14 residues. CDR3 amino acids: CASSGGDRGLGAFF. The CDR3 DNA reads TGCGCCAGCAGCGGAGGAGACAGGGGGCTCGGAGCTTTCTTT. Full variable domain (missing parts from reference TRBV5-1 and TRBJ1-1): KAGVTQTPRYLIKTRGQQVTLSCSPISGHRSVSWYQQTPGQGLQFLFEYFSETQRNKGNFPGRFSGRQFSNSRSEMNVSTLELGDSALYLCASSGGDRGLGAFFGQGTRLTVV.

The genes are TRBV14 and TRBJ2-7; TRBD1 is a possible D gene (6 bases). This CDR3 contains 13 residues. Per the germline V gene, CDR1 is SGHDN and CDR2 is FVKESK. V gave up 4 bases and J gave up 5 bases, with 12 bases separating them. The CDR3 is CASSLVTGNEQYF. The CDR3 region has the DNA TGTGCCAGCAGCCTGGTGACAGGTAACGAGCAGTACTTC.